A few counts support the clone carrying this T cell receptor (beta chain). The antigen is undetermined. V lost 6 bases to trimming and J lost 1 base; unmatched junction nucleotides: 5. Germline CDR1 LNHNV, CDR2 YYDKDF (reference sequence). The CDR3 consists of 14 residues. This sample was taken from a study of T cell repertoires in cytomegalovirus infection. Study-wide background: It was recently identified HLA-C-restricted and well-studied HLA-B-restricted CMV epitopes that the study used. Indicated by public TCR beta signatures were CMV infection and matching HLA type. Study-wide findings and caveats: Totalled public TCR beta family frequency picked out people who carried CMV plus the relevant HLA.

TCRdb reprocessed the reads with MiXCR, giving one entry per CDR3 protein. The repertoire holds some 500,000 distinct CDR3 sequences, roughly 43% seen once, with around 48% in the top ten. V and J are TRBV15 and TRBJ1-1; TRBD1 agrees at 7 bases. The material was cultured PBMCs, obtained from culture after CMV antigen stimulation. This sequence was found in a human donor in good health (CMV status not recorded). Some clones in this sample may be carry-over from other donors' samples. This CDR3 reads CATRLRQGNTEAFF. The CDR3 nucleotides read TGTGCCACCAGACTAAGACAGGGGAACACTGAAGCTTTCTTT.